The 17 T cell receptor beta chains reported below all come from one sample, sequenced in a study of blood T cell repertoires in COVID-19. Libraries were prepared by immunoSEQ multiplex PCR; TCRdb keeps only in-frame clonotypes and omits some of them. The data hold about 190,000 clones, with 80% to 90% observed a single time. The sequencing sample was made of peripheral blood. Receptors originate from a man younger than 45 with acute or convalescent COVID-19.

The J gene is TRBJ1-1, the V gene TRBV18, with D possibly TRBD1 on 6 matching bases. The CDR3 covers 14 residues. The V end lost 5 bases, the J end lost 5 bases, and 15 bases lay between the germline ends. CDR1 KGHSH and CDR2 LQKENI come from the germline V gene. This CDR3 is CASSTGMKGTEAFF. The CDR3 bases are TGTGCCAGCTCAACAGGGATGAAGGGAACTGAAGCTTTCTTT.

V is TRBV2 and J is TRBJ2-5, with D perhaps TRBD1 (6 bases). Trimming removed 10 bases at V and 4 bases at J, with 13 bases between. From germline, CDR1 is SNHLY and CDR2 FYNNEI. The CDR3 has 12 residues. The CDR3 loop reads CATDSRGETQYF. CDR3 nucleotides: TGTGCCACCGATTCCAGGGGAGAGACCCAGTACTTC.

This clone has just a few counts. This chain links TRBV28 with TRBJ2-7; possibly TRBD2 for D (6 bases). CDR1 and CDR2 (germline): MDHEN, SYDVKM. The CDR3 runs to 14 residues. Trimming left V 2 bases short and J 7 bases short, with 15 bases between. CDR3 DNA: TGTGCCAGCAGTTTACCAGGGAGGTGGGGAGAGCAGTACTTC. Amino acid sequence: CASSLPGRWGEQYF.

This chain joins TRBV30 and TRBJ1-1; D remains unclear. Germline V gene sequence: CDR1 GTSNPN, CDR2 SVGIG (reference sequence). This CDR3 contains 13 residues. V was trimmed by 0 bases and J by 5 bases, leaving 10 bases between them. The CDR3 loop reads CAWSVLPGTEAFF. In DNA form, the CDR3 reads TGTGCCTGGAGTGTACTGCCGGGGACTGAAGCTTTCTTT.

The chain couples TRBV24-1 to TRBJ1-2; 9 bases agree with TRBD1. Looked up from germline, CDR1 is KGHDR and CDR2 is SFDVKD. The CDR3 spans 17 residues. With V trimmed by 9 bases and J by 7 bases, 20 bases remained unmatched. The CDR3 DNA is TGTGCCACCCAAAATCCGGTACAGGGGGCCATAAATGGTGGCTACACCTTC. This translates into CATQNPVQGAINGGYTF.

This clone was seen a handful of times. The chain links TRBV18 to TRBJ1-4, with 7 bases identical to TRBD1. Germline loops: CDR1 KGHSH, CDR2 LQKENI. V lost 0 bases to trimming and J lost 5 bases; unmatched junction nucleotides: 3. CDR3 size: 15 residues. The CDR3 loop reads CASSPPGTENEKLFF. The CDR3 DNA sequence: TGTGCCAGCTCACCACCCGGGACAGAGAATGAAAAACTGTTTTTT.

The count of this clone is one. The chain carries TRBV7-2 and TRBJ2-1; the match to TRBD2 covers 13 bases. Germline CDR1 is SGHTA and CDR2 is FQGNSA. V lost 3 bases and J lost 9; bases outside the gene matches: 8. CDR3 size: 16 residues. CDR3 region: CASSFTSGGGRSEQFF. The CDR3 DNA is TGTGCCAGCAGCTTCACTAGCGGGGGGGGCCGGAGTGAGCAGTTCTTC.

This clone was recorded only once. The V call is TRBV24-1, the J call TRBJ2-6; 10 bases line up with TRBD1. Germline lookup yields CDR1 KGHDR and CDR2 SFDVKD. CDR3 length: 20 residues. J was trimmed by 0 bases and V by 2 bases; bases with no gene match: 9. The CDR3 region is CATSDSPPGQGPSGANVLTF. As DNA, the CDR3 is TGTGCCACCAGTGATTCACCCCCGGGACAGGGGCCCTCTGGGGCCAACGTCCTGACTTTC.

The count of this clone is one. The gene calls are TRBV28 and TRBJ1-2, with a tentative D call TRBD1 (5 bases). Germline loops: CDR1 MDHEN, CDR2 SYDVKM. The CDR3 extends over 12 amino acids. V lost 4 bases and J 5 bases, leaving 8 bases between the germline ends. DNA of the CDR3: TGTGCCAGCAGTTCTCCAGGGTATGGCTACACCTTC. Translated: CASSSPGYGYTF.

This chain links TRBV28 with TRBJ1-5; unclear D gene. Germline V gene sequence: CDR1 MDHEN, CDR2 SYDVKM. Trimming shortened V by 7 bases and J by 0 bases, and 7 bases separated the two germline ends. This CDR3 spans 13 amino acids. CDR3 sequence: CASNRDSNQPQHF. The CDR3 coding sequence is TGTGCCAGCAACCGGGATAGCAATCAGCCCCAGCATTTT.

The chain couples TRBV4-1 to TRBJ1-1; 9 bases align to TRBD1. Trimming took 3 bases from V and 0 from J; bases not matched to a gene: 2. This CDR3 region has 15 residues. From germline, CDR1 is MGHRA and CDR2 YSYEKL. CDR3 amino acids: CASSQRTGVNTEAFF. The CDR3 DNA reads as TGCGCCAGCAGCCAGCGGACAGGGGTGAACACTGAAGCTTTCTTT.

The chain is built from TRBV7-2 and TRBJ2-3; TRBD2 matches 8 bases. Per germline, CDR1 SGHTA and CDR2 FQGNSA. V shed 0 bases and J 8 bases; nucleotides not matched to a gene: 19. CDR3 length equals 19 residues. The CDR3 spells CASSLARLRAGAFLPTQYF. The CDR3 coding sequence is TGTGCCAGCAGCTTAGCGCGACTTCGAGCGGGGGCCTTCCTGCCTACGCAGTATTTT.

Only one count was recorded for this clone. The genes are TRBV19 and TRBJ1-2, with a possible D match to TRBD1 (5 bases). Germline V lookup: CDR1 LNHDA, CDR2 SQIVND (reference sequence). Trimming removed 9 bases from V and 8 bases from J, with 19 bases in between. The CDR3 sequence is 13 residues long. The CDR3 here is CASSLPGLGGYTF. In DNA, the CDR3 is TGTGCCAGCAGTCTTCCAGGGTTAGGGGGCTACACCTTC.

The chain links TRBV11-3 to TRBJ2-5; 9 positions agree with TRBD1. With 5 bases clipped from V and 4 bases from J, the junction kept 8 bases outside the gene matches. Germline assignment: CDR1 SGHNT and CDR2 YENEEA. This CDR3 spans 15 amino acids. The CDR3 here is CASSREPGQGETQYF. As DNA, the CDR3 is TGTGCCAGCAGCCGGGAACCGGGACAGGGAGAGACCCAGTACTTC.

The CDR3 DNA sequence: TGTGCCACCCAAACGGACAGACGGCCCCAGCATTTT. It codes for CATQTDRRPQHF. This chain joins TRBV15 and TRBJ1-5; weak D call: TRBD1 (6 bases). Per germline, CDR1 LNHNV and CDR2 YYDKDF (reference sequence). CDR3 size: 12 residues. V shed 8 bases and J shed 9 bases, with 14 bases lying between them.

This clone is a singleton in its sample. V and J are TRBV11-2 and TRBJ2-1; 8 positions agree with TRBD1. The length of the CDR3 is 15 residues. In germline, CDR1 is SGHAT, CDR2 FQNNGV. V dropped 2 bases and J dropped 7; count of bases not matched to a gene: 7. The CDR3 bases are TGTGCCAGCAGCTTACGGTTGACAGGGGATAATGAGCAGTTCTTC. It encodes CASSLRLTGDNEQFF.

CDR3 DNA: TGTGCCAGCTCAACCGGACTCCGGGAAAAACTGTTTTTT. Amino acid sequence: CASSTGLREKLFF. This chain joins TRBV18 and TRBJ1-4; D gene unclear. Trimming stripped 5 bases from V and 8 bases from J, with 12 bases between. CDR3 length equals 13 residues. In germline, CDR1 is KGHSH, CDR2 LQKENI. The complete variable domain, with remaining parts taken from reference TRBV18 and TRBJ1-4, reads NAGVMQNPRHLVRRRGQEARLRCSPMKGHSHVYWYRQLPEEGLKFMVYLQKENIIDESGMPKERFSAEFPKEGPSILRIQQVVRGDSAAYFCASSTGLREKLFFGSGTQLSVL.